This TCR beta chain appears in the sequencing data of a study of T cells after yellow fever vaccination. A single record per CDR3 protein comes from TCRdb applying MiXCR to the 5' RACE reads. The repertoire holds 500,000 to 650,000 distinct CDR3 sequences, with less than 15% as singletons. Trimming removed 1 base at V and 2 bases at J, with 7 bases between. Germline CDR1 reads SGHNT; CDR2 reads YENEEA. The CDR3 runs 14 residues. This clonotype was seen ten or more times. Sequencing used PBMCs, obtained on the day of the yellow fever booster vaccination. The chain combines TRBV11-3 with TRBJ2-3, with unresolved D. The clonotype originates from a man aged 25-45 years who received the YFV17D yellow fever vaccine. CDR3 in amino acids: CASSLGQNTDTQYF. DNA of the CDR3: TGTGCCAGCAGCTTAGGGCAGAACACAGATACGCAGTATTTT.